The subject of this entry is one T cell receptor beta chain. Antigen specificity is unknown. Clones were read by immunoSEQ multiplex PCR, and TCRdb kept only the in-frame ones, dropping some. The sample has roughly 110,000 clones; over 75% are singletons. The data stem from a study of OX40 agonist ivuxolimab in advanced cancers. Looking at the study overall: The dose-escalation group included hepatocellular carcinoma, melanoma, renal cell carcinoma and head and neck cancer. Mean age about 60 years, range roughly 23 to 79; 82.7% male.

Whole-study results and caveats: Averaging showed that CD8+ T cells had more expanded clones than CD4+ did.

The germline CDR1 and CDR2 sequences are SGHRS and YFSETQ. The CDR3 totals 16 residues. J lost 0 bases, V lost 2 bases, and 5 bases had no gene match. The sample here was CD4+ or CD8+ T cells sorted from blood, taken in a trial of the OX40 agonist ivuxolimab. This chain joins TRBV5-1 and TRBJ1-1, with 9 bases lining up with TRBD1. This TCR came from an adult with an advanced solid tumor such as melanoma, head and neck, liver or kidney cancer. The chain's CDR3 is CASSLTTGGMNTEAFF. CDR3 sequence (DNA): TGCGCCAGCAGCTTAACGACAGGGGGAATGAACACTGAAGCTTTCTTT. Full variable domain (rest looked up from reference TRBV5-1 and TRBJ1-1): KAGVTQTPRYLIKTRGQQVTLSCSPISGHRSVSWYQQTPGQGLQFLFEYFSETQRNKGNFPGRFSGRQFSNSRSEMNVSTLELGDSALYLCASSLTTGGMNTEAFFGQGTRLTVV.